The TCR beta chain under discussion was sequenced for a study of CD8 T cells in Susac syndrome. Study-level findings and limits: That the number of individuals in its TCR sequencing and HLA analysis was relatively small was acknowledged by the study.

In the case of this clonotype: Its antigen is not identified.

This CDR3 has 13 amino acids. V lost 5 bases to trimming and J lost 6 bases; unmatched junction nucleotides: 6. The germline V gene encodes CDR1 LNHDA and CDR2 SQIVND (reference sequence). CD8+ and CD4+ T cells circulating in blood were sequenced for TCR beta. Purification of the CD8+ and CD4+ T cells relied on negative isolation, and TEMRA cells underwent FACS enrichment. An input of roughly 0.45 to 1 ug of RNA was subjected to reverse transcription using random hexamers. It was immunoSEQ multiplex PCR that amplified TCR beta CDR3 across 54 Vbeta and 13 Jbeta. TCRdb processed the immunoSEQ multiplex PCR reads anew with MiXCR; each CDR3 protein has one entry. The table lists 70,000 to 100,000 distinct CDR3 sequences, about 93% of them singletons, with around 0.31% in the top ten.

The source material was CD8+ T cells from PBMCs. The TCR comes from a human donor in good health. J is TRBJ2-7 and V is TRBV19; 8 bases line up with TRBD1. The CDR3 region has the DNA TGTGCCAGTAGTCCCGGGACAGGAATCGAGCAGTACTTC. Protein product: CASSPGTGIEQYF. Combining the CDR3 with reference TRBV19 and TRBJ2-7 gives the whole variable domain DGGITQSPKYLFRKEGQNVTLSCEQNLNHDAMYWYRQDPGQGLRLIYYSQIVNDFQKGDIAEGYSVSREKKESFPLTVTSAQKNPTAFYLCASSPGTGIEQYFGPGTRLTVT.